This TCR beta chain was documented in a study of blood T cell repertoires in COVID-19. Study overall: Researchers got acute and convalescent COVID-19 samples from the United States, Italy and Spain. Sources were T cells, B-cell-depleted T cells, or PBMCs; the material itself was cDNA or gDNA.

This CDR3 contains 14 residues. Germline CDR1 SGHVS, CDR2 FQNEAQ. Trimming cost V 5 bases and J 5 bases, with 13 bases left between them. The authors' processing: Estimation of nucleated cell counts relied on the amplification of reference gene primers. Some clones are missing from TCRdb's copy, which holds only in-frame ones; the method was immunoSEQ multiplex PCR. V, J and clone size are taken as reported in that table, and D and trimming were inferred from the DNA itself. Among 400,000 or so clones listed, around 90% were seen once. Enrolled through a virtual design, the participants were between 18 and 89 years of age and came from about two dozen US areas. There are a few counts of this clone.

The chain joins TRBV7-8 to TRBJ1-5, with no clear D. This TCR came from a woman aged 40-49 years with acute COVID-19. The specimen was PBMCs or T cells enriched from blood (not recorded which). CDR3 in amino acids: CASSTMTYDQPQHF. As DNA, the CDR3 is TGTGCCAGCAGCACCATGACATACGATCAGCCCCAGCATTTT.